This T cell receptor beta chain is drawn from a study of blood T cell repertoires in COVID-19. Study-level background: Material from acute and convalescent COVID-19 was sourced from the United States, Italy and Spain. Nucleic acid was either cDNA or gDNA, and it came from T cells, B-cell-depleted T cells, or PBMCs.

CDR1 SGHDT and CDR2 YYEEEE come from the germline V gene. This CDR3 is 16 amino acids long. V shed 4 bases and J 5 bases; nucleotides not matched to a gene: 8. The protocol was immunoSEQ multiplex PCR, while the TCRdb copy is restricted to in-frame clones and leaves out a portion. The sample lists fewer than 150,000 clones; roughly 84% were seen once. This receptor was taken from a woman in her seventies who had recovered from COVID-19. Sequenced material: peripheral blood. The chain employs TRBV5-6 and TRBJ1-4, with 10 bases that match TRBD1. As DNA, the CDR3 is TGTGCCAGCAGCGTAGTACCGGGACAGGGGAATGAAAAACTGTTTTTT. It encodes CASSVVPGQGNEKLFF. Supplemented by reference TRBV5-6 and TRBJ1-4, the full variable domain reads DAGVTQSPTHLIKTRGQQVTLRCSPKSGHDTVSWYQQALGQGPQFIFQYYEEEERQRGNFPDRFSGHQFPNYSSELNVNALLLGDSALYLCASSVVPGQGNEKLFFGSGTQLSVL.